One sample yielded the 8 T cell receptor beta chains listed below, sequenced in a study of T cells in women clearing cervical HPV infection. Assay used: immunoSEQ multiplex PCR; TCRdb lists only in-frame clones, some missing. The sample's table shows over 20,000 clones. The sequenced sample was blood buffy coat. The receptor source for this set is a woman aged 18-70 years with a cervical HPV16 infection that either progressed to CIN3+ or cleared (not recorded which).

Partial CDR3 DNA: TGTGCCAGTAGTAAAGGGGTAGGGAACACTGAA. Its protein is CASSKGVGNTE. The CDR3 in full is CASSKGVGNTEAFF. The rearrangement joins TRBV19 to TRBJ1-1; D possibly corresponds to TRBD1 (5 bases). Read coverage stops 3 residues before the CDR3 terminus; the germline J gene supplies the remainder. CDR1 and CDR2 (germline): LNHDA, SQIVND (reference sequence). This CDR3 spans 14 amino acids. V shed 4 bases and J shed 1 base, with 10 bases lying between them.

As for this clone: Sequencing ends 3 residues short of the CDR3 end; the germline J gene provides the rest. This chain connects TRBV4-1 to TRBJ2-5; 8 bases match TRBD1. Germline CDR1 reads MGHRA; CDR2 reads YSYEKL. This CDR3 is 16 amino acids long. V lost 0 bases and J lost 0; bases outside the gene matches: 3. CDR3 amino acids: CASSQEGDRYQETQYF. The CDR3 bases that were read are TGCGCCAGCAGCCAAGAAGGGGACAGGTACCAAGAGACC.

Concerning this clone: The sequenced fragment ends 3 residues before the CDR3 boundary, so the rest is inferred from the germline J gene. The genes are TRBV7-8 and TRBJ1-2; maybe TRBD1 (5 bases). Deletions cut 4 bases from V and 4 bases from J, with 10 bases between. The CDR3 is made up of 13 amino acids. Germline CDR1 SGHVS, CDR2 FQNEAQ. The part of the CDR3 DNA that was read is TGTGCCAGCAGCTCGACAGAATTCTATGGC. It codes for CASSSTEFYG. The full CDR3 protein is CASSSTEFYGYTF.

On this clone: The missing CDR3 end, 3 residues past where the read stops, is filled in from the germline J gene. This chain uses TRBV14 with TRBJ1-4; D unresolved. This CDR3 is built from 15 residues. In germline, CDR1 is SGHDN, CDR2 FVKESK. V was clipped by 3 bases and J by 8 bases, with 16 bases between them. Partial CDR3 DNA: TGTGCCAGCAGCCAGTCGTTGCGGATTGGAGAAAAA. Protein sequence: CASSQSLRIGEK. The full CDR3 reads CASSQSLRIGEKLFF.

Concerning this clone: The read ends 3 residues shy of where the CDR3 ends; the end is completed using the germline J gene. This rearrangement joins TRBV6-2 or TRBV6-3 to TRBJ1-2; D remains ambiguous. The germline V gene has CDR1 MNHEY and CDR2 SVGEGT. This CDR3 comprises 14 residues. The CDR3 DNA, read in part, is TGTGCCAGCAGTCACGTAACCGACAACCACGAC. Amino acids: CASSHVTDNHD. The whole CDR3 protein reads CASSHVTDNHDYTF.

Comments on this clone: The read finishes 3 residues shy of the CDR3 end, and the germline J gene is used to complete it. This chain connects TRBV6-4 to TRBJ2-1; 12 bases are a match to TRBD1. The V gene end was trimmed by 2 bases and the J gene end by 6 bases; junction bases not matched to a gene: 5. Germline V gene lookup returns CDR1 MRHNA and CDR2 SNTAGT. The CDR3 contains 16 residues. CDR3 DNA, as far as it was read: TGTGCCAGCAGTGACCGAGGGACAGGGGGCGGCAATGAG. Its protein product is CASSDRGTGGGNE. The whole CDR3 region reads CASSDRGTGGGNEQFF.

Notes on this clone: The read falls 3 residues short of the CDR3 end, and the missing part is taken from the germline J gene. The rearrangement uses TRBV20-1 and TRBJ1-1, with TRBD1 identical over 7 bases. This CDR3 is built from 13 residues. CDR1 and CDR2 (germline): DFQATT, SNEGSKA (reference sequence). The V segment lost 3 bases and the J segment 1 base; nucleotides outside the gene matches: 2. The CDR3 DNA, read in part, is TGCAGTGCTAGTAACAGGGGGAACACTGAA. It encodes CSASNRGNTE. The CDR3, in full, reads CSASNRGNTEAFF.

CDR3 DNA, as far as it was read: TGCGCCAGCAGCTCAACTAGACACGGCGAGGACACTGAA. It specifies CASSSTRHGEDTE. The CDR3 reads in full as CASSSTRHGEDTEAFF. This chain joins TRBV5-1 and TRBJ1-1; D uncertain. The sequenced fragment ends 3 residues before the CDR3 boundary, so the rest is inferred from the germline J gene. Trimming pared 3 bases from V and 3 bases from J, leaving 18 bases between. CDR1 and CDR2 (germline): SGHRS, YFSETQ. CDR3 length equals 16 residues.